This T cell receptor beta chain was sequenced during a study of post-analysis software for immune sequencing data. Study-wide results and caveats: Versus controls, multiple sclerosis patients showed significantly lower diversity (normalized Chao1). Roughly five TRBV segments appeared more often in patients than in controls, and TRBV5-6, TRBV5-1 and TRBV20-1 were among these.

Researchers reported that TCR beta cDNA libraries carried unique molecular identifiers. With about 0.95 to 10 million T cells as the source, about half a million cDNA molecules resulted. Each CDR3 protein gets one entry after TCRdb re-called the PCR reads with MiXCR. This sample has fewer than 850,000 distinct CDR3 sequences, with roughly 27% found just once. This CDR3 comprises 13 residues. V dropped 4 bases and J dropped 10; count of bases not matched to a gene: 8. Of note for this clonotype: The antigen is undetermined.

The source of this sequence is a girl aged 10-17 years with multiple sclerosis. What was sequenced was blood. The V call is TRBV12-3 or TRBV12-4, the J call TRBJ1-1; 8 bases map to TRBD1. The CDR3 here is CASSYDRGLRAFF. The DNA for the CDR3 is TGTGCCAGCAGTTATGACAGGGGTCTGAGAGCTTTCTTT.